One and the same sample provided the 14 T cell receptor beta chains below, sequenced in a study of cytomegalovirus exposure and HLA in healthy donors. The assay was immunoSEQ multiplex PCR, and TCRdb's table has in-frame clones only and misses some. The table lists hundreds of thousands of clones, approximately 82% of them singletons. Sequenced: PBMCs. Source of these receptors: a woman under 30 in good health and CMV-seronegative.

The gene calls are TRBV4-2 and TRBJ1-5; 7 bases align to TRBD1. Germline loops: CDR1 LGHNA, CDR2 YNFKEQ. V lost 0 bases and J lost 2; bases outside the gene matches: 4. The CDR3 length is 16 residues. This CDR3 is CASSQEGGTGNQPQHF. The CDR3 DNA follows: TGTGCCAGCAGCCAAGAGGGTGGGACAGGCAATCAGCCCCAGCATTTT.

This clone appeared once. The chain is built from TRBV2 and TRBJ2-1; the match to TRBD1 covers 8 bases. The CDR3 has 14 residues. CDR1 is SNHLY, CDR2 FYNNEI, per germline. The V segment lost 4 bases and the J segment 7 bases; nucleotides outside the gene matches: 6. CDR3 in DNA: TGTGCCAGCAGTGTTCAGGGGGCATGGAATGAGCAGTTCTTC. It specifies CASSVQGAWNEQFF.

The genes are TRBV5-1 and TRBJ1-1; no definite D call. The V end lost 1 base, the J end lost 1 base, and 5 bases lay between the germline ends. The CDR3 consists of 13 residues. Germline V gene sequence: CDR1 SGHRS, CDR2 YFSETQ. CDR3 sequence reads: CASSLTTNTEAFF. CDR3 bases: TGCGCCAGCAGCTTGACTACGAACACTGAAGCTTTCTTT.

This clone appeared a single time. V usage is TRBV18 and J usage is TRBJ2-7; 9 nucleotides line up with TRBD2. V gave up 3 bases and J gave up 7 bases; unmatched junction bases: 10. Germline loops: CDR1 KGHSH, CDR2 LQKENI. The CDR3 runs to 15 residues. As DNA, the CDR3 is TGTGCCAGCTCACCTGGAGTAGCGGGGGTGTTTGAGCAGTACTTC. Translating it yields CASSPGVAGVFEQYF.

The chain carries TRBV9 and TRBJ2-5; the match to TRBD1 covers 9 bases. Germline-derived CDR1 and CDR2 are SGDLS and YYNGEE. With 1 base clipped from V and 5 bases from J, the junction kept 6 bases outside the gene matches. The CDR3 is 15 amino acids. The CDR3 nucleotides are TGTGCCAGCAGCGTAAGGGACAGGGAGGTGGAGACCCAGTACTTC. Encoded protein: CASSVRDREVETQYF.

V is TRBV7-3 and J is TRBJ1-2, with D possibly TRBD1 on 5 matching bases. V was trimmed by 0 bases and J by 8 bases, leaving 16 bases between them. CDR1 is SGHTA and CDR2 is FQGTGA in the germline V gene. The CDR3 extends over 15 amino acids. CDR3 bases: TGTGCCAGCAGCTTAACGCCCGGGACTCGCGGGGGCTACACCTTC. Its protein product is CASSLTPGTRGGYTF.

V usage is TRBV9 and J usage is TRBJ1-2; TRBD1 is a possible D gene (6 bases). This CDR3 spans 16 amino acids. Germline CDR1 reads SGDLS; CDR2 reads YYNGEE. The V and J ends lost 0 bases and 2 bases respectively, with 14 bases between them. CDR3: CASSVEGDIRNYGYTF. The CDR3 region has the DNA TGTGCCAGCAGCGTAGAAGGGGACATTAGGAACTATGGCTACACCTTC.

This chain connects TRBV19 to TRBJ2-6; tentatively, D is TRBD1 (6 bases). The CDR3 has 16 amino acids. Germline CDR1 and CDR2: LNHDA and SQIVND (reference sequence). V lost 7 bases and J 1 base, leaving 14 bases between the germline ends. The CDR3 sequence is CASIGARGSGANVLTF. CDR3 DNA: TGTGCCAGTATAGGGGCGAGGGGGTCTGGGGCCAACGTCCTGACTTTC. Complete variable domain (other parts from reference TRBV19 and TRBJ2-6): DGGITQSPKYLFRKEGQNVTLSCEQNLNHDAMYWYRQDPGQGLRLIYYSQIVNDFQKGDIAEGYSVSREKKESFPLTVTSAQKNPTAFYLCASIGARGSGANVLTFGAGSRLTVL.

The chain recombines TRBV7-9 with TRBJ2-2; TRBD1 might be the D (5 bases). Trimming shortened V by 11 bases and J by 7 bases, and 11 bases separated the two germline ends. Germline CDR1 is SEHNR and CDR2 is FQNEAQ (reference sequence). The CDR3 sequence is 11 residues long. The CDR3 region has the DNA TGTGCCGTCAGGGCAGACGGGGAGCTGTTTTTT. Its protein is CAVRADGELFF.

The chain recombines TRBV5-1 with TRBJ1-3; no clear D gene. The CDR3 contains 12 residues. Germline values: CDR1 SGHRS, CDR2 YFSETQ. Trimming stripped 4 bases from V and 3 bases from J, with 5 bases between. CDR3 amino acids: CASSRDGNTIYF. CDR3 nucleotides: TGCGCCAGCAGCCGTGATGGAAACACCATATATTTT.

The chain is built from TRBV7-8 and TRBJ2-3; TRBD2 aligns across 7 bases. With 2 bases clipped from V and 2 bases from J, the junction kept 7 bases outside the gene matches. The CDR3 runs to 16 residues. The germline CDR1 and CDR2 sequences are SGHVS and FQNEAQ. For the CDR3, the DNA is TGTGCCAGCAGCTTACTTTCCGGGACTACCACAGATACGCAGTATTTT. Translation gives CASSLLSGTTTDTQYF.

V usage is TRBV9 and J usage is TRBJ2-2; 13 bases match TRBD2. CDR1 is SGDLS and CDR2 is YYNGEE in the germline V gene. The CDR3 spans 17 residues. J lost 7 bases, V lost 2 bases, and 8 bases had no gene match. CDR3: CASSVNRTSGSIGELFF. In DNA, the CDR3 is TGTGCCAGCAGCGTCAACCGGACTAGCGGGAGCATCGGGGAGCTGTTTTTT. Together with reference TRBV9 and TRBJ2-2, the CDR3 gives the full variable domain: DSGVTQTPKHLITATGQRVTLRCSPRSGDLSVYWYQQSLDQGLQFLIQYYNGEERAKGNILERFSAQQFPDLHSELNLSSLELGDSALYFCASSVNRTSGSIGELFFGEGSRLTVL.

This chain links TRBV10-1 with TRBJ2-1; TRBD1 agrees at 7 bases. Germline values: CDR1 WNHNN, CDR2 SYGVQD (reference sequence). Trimming took 4 bases from V and 6 from J; bases not matched to a gene: 12. This CDR3 has 16 residues. The CDR3 loop reads CASSGHRGTRFNEQFF. CDR3 in DNA: TGCGCCAGCAGTGGGCACAGGGGAACCAGGTTCAATGAGCAGTTCTTC.

This chain links TRBV28 with TRBJ2-2; unclear D gene. Per germline, CDR1 MDHEN and CDR2 SYDVKM. This CDR3 has 14 residues. The V end was cut by 5 bases, the J end by 4 bases, with 11 bases between. CDR3 amino acids: CASSPLDLTGELFF. The DNA for the CDR3 is TGTGCCAGCAGTCCCTTGGACCTCACCGGGGAGCTGTTTTTT.